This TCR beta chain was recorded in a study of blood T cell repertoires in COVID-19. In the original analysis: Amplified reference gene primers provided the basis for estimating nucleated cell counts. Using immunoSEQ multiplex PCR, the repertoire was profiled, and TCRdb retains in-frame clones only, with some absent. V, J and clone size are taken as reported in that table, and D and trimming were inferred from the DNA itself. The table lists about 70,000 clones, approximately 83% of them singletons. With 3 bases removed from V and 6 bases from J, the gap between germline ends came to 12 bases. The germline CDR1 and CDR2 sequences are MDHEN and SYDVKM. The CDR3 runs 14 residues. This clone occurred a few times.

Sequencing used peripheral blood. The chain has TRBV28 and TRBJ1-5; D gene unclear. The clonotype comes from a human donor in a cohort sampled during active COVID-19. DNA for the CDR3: TGTGCCAGCAGTTTGGTAGGAGTTCCTCAGCCCCAGCATTTT. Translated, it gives CASSLVGVPQPQHF.